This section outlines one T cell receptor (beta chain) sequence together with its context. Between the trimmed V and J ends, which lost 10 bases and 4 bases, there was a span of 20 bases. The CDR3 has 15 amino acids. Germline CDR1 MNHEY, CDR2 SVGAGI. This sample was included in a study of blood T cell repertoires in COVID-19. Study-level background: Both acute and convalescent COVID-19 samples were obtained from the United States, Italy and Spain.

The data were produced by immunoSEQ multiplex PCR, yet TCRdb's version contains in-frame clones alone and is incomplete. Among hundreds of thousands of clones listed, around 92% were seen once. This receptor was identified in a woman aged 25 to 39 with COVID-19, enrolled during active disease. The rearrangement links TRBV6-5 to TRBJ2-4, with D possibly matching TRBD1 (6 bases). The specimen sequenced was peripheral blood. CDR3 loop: CATLNSGDRKNIQYF. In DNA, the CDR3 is TGTGCCACCCTTAATTCCGGAGACAGGAAAAACATTCAGTACTTC.